This TCR beta chain was profiled in a study of OX40 agonist ivuxolimab in advanced cancers. Across the study: The dose-escalation cohort was approximately 80% male, with a mean age of around 60 years, ranging about 23 to 79. Allowance was made for prior anti-PD-1, anti-PD-L1 or anti-CTLA-4 therapy, and about 40% had some. Of the patients, three showed partial responses, one with hepatocellular carcinoma and two with cutaneous melanoma. Study-wide results and limits: CD8+ T cells averaged more expanded clones than CD4+.

Sequenced by immunoSEQ multiplex PCR; TCRdb stores in-frame clones only, minus some. The sample holds 15,000 to 25,000 clones, approximately 88% seen once. Concerning this clone: Its antigen is still unknown.

The CDR3 is 15 amino acids. The V gene's germline CDR1 is SGHTA and CDR2 FQGTGA. With 4 bases removed from V and 2 bases from J, the gap between germline ends came to 14 bases. The material was CD4+ or CD8+ T cells sorted from blood, obtained in a trial of the OX40 agonist ivuxolimab. The TCR comes from an adult with an advanced solid tumor such as melanoma, head and neck, liver or kidney cancer. The chain recombines TRBV7-3 with TRBJ2-5; D might be TRBD2 (7 bases). This CDR3 is CASSSLGGRQETQYF. The CDR3 bases are TGTGCCAGCAGCTCCCTCGGGGGGCGGCAAGAGACCCAGTACTTC. The whole variable domain, remainder taken from reference TRBV7-3 and TRBJ2-5, is GAGVSQTPSNKVTEKGKYVELRCDPISGHTALYWYRQSLGQGPEFLIYFQGTGAADDSGLPNDRFFAVRPEGSVSTLKIQRTERGDSAVYLCASSSLGGRQETQYFGPGTRLLVL.